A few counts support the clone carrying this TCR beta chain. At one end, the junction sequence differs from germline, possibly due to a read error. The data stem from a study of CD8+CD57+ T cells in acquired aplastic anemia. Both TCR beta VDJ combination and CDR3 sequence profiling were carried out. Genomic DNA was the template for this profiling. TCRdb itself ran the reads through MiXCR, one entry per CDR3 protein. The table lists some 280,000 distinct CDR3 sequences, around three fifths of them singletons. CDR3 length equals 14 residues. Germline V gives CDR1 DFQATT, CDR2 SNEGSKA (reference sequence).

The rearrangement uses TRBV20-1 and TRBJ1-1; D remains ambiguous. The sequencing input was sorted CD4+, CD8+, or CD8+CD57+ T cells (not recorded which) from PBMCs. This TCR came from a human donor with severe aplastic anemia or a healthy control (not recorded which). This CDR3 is CGARPPQMNTEAFF. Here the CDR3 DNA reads TGCGGTGCCCGCCCCCCACAGATGAACACTGAAGCTTTCTTT.